The next 9 T cell receptor beta chains were all read from a single sample in a study of blood T cells in healthy people across ages. The authors ran a second PCR of about 7 to 11 cycles using a sample-barcoded 5' primer and a J-beta primer mix. TCRdb reanalysed the 5' RACE reads using MiXCR and keeps one entry per CDR3 protein. In the table there are roughly 730,000 distinct CDR3 sequences, roughly three fifths of which are singletons. Material for sequencing was blood. The receptors here all came from a man aged 40-50 years in good health.

Details on this clonotype: Germline and junction disagree at one end, which may indicate a read error. The J gene is TRBJ2-1, the V gene TRBV29-1, with TRBD1 matching over 12 bases. Germline CDR1 SQVTM, CDR2 ANQGSEA. The CDR3 is 13 amino acids. The CDR3 loop reads CSALGQGANEQFF. The CDR3 DNA follows: TGCAGCGCTTTGGGACAGGGGGCGAATGAGCAGTTCTTT.

The chain has TRBV12-3 or TRBV12-4 and TRBJ2-2; no reliable D call. This CDR3 region has 12 residues. Trimming left V 7 bases short and J 4 bases short, with 7 bases between. The DNA of the CDR3 is TGTGCCAGCACCTATGGCACCGGGGAGCTGTTTTTT. Translation: CASTYGTGELFF.

CDR3 region: CASSLFVGTYEQYF. The CDR3 DNA sequence: TGTGCCAGCAGCTTGTTCGTCGGGACCTACGAGCAGTACTTC. The chain uses TRBV5-6 and TRBJ2-7; maybe TRBD2 (5 bases). CDR1 is SGHDT and CDR2 is YYEEEE in the germline V gene. V was pared by 1 base and J by 2 bases, with 10 bases between. The CDR3 consists of 14 residues.

The chain uses TRBV20-1 and TRBJ2-1; 10 bases map to TRBD1. The CDR3 extends over 15 amino acids. CDR1 is DFQATT and CDR2 is SNEGSKA in the germline V gene (reference sequence). V shed 5 bases and J 8 bases; nucleotides not matched to a gene: 12. Here the CDR3 DNA reads TGCAGTGCTTCGTCCCGGGACAGGGGAAGGGATGAGCAGTTCTTC. Translating it yields CSASSRDRGRDEQFF.

This clonotype was observed a few times. The V gene is TRBV7-2, the J gene TRBJ2-4, with 8 positions matching TRBD1. The CDR3 covers 15 residues. The germline gives CDR1 SGHTA, CDR2 FQGNSA. The V and J ends lost 5 bases and 9 bases, in that order; junction bases with no gene match: 12. Written as DNA, the CDR3 is TGTGCCAGCAGCGAGGGACAGGCGGGTGGGGGCATTCAGTACTTC. Translating gives CASSEGQAGGGIQYF.

This chain connects TRBV9 to TRBJ2-6; 8 bases are a match to TRBD1. In germline, CDR1 is SGDLS, CDR2 YYNGEE. V lost 0 bases and J lost 4; bases outside the gene matches: 6. This CDR3 contains 17 residues. CDR3 sequence reads: CASSVDYQGAGANVLTF. The CDR3 DNA follows: TGTGCCAGCAGCGTAGATTACCAGGGGGCCGGGGCCAACGTCCTGACTTTC.

This clonotype was recorded at least ten times. The chain has TRBV5-5 and TRBJ2-7, with D possibly matching TRBD2 (6 bases). The CDR3 contains 13 residues. CDR1 and CDR2 (germline): SGHKS, YYEKEE (reference sequence). V lost 2 bases to trimming and J lost 1 base, with 7 bases between them. In nucleotides, the CDR3 is TGTGCCAGCAGCTTCGGGAGATCCTACGAGCAGTACTTC. Its protein product is CASSFGRSYEQYF.

This clonotype has just a few counts. The V gene is TRBV20-1, the J gene TRBJ2-4, with 7 bases aligning to TRBD2. The DNA end is more similar to TRBJ2-7, so the J call may be wrong. Per germline, CDR1 DFQATT and CDR2 SNEGSKA (reference sequence). This CDR3 contains 14 residues. DNA of the CDR3: TGCAGTGCTCTTTGGACTAGTGCTGGCTACGAGCAGTACTTC. Its translation: CSALWTSAGYEQYF.

The rearrangement links TRBV15 to TRBJ2-1; 7 nucleotides agree with TRBD2. Germline CDR1 reads LNHNV; CDR2 reads YYDKDF (reference sequence). This CDR3 spans 16 amino acids. V trimming: 1 base; J trimming: 10 bases; junction bases outside the gene matches: 13. Here the CDR3 reads CATSRVGGGVFSEQFF. The DNA of the CDR3 is TGTGCCACCAGCAGAGTTGGGGGGGGTGTTTTTTCCGAGCAGTTCTTC.